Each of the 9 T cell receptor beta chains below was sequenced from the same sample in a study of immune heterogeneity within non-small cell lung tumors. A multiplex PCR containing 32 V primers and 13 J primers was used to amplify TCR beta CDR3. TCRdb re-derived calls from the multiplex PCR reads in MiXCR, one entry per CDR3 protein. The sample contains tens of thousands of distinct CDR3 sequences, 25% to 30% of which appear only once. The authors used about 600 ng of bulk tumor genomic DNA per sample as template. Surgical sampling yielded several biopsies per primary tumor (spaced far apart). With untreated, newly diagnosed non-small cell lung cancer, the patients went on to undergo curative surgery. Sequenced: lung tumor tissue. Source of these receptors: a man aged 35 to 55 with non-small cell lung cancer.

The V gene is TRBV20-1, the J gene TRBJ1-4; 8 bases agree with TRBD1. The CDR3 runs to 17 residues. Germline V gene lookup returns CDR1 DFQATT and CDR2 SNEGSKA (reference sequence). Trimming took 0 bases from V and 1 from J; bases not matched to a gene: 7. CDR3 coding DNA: TGCAGTGCTAGAGATTTAGGCAGGGGGCAAACTAATGAAAAACTGTTTTTT. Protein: CSARDLGRGQTNEKLFF.

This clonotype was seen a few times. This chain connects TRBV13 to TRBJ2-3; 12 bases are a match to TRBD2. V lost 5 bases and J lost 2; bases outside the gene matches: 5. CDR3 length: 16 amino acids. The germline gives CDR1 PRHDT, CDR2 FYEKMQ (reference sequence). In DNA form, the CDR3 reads TGTGCCAGCAGCGTCGGGACTAGCGGGCCCACAGATACGCAGTATTTT. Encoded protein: CASSVGTSGPTDTQYF. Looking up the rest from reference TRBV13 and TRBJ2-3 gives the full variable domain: AAGVIQSPRHLIKEKRETATLKCYPIPRHDTVYWYQQGPGQDPQFLISFYEKMQSDKGSIPDRFSAQQFSDYHSELNMSSLELGDSALYFCASSVGTSGPTDTQYFGPGTRLTVL.

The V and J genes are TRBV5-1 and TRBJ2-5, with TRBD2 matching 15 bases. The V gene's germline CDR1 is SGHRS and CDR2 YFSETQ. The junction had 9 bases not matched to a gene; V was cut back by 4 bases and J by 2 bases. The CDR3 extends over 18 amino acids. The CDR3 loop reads CASSGGGLAGGLQETQYF. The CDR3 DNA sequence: TGCGCCAGCAGCGGGGGGGGACTAGCGGGAGGCCTACAAGAGACCCAGTACTTC.

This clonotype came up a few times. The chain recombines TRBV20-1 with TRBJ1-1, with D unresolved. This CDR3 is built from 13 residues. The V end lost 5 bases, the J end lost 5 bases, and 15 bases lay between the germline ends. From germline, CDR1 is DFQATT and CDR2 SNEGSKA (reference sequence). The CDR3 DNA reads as TGCAGTGCTCTCCCTCCTATCGGAACTGAAGCTTTCTTT. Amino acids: CSALPPIGTEAFF.

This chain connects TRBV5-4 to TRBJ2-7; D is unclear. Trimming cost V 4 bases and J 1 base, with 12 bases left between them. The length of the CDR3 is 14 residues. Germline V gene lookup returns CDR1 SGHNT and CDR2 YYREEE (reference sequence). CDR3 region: CASSPGPGSYEQYF. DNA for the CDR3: TGTGCCAGCAGCCCCGGACCGGGTTCCTACGAGCAGTACTTC.

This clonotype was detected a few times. The DNA of the CDR3 is TGTGCCAGCAGCTTGGGAGACCCTCTGCCCCATCAGCCCCAGCATTTT. Translating it yields CASSLGDPLPHQPQHF. The chain uses TRBV5-5 and TRBJ1-5; D not certain. The CDR3 runs 16 residues. V was cut by 0 bases and J by 5 bases, with 15 bases left in between. Looked up from germline, CDR1 is SGHKS and CDR2 is YYEKEE (reference sequence).

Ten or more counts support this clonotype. For the CDR3, the DNA is TGTGCCAGTCCCCCCGCGGCGGTTATGAACACTGAAGCTTTCTTT. Translated, it gives CASPPAAVMNTEAFF. The chain carries TRBV28 and TRBJ1-1; the D is unclear. This CDR3 has 15 amino acids. Trimming took 9 bases from V and 0 from J, leaving 17 bases between them. The germline V gene encodes CDR1 MDHEN and CDR2 SYDVKM.

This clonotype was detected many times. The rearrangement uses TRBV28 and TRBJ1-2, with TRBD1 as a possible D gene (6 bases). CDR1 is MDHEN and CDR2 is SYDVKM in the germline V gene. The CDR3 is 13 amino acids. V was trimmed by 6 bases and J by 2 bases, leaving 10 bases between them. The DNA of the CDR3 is TGTGCCAGCAGAACACAGGGCAACTATGGCTACACCTTC. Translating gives CASRTQGNYGYTF.

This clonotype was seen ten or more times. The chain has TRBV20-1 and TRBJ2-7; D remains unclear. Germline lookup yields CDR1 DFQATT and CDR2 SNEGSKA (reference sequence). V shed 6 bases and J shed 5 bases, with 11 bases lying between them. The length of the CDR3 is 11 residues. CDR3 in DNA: TGCAGTGCCCCGTTGGCCCACGAGCAGTACTTC. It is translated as CSAPLAHEQYF.